These 9 T cell receptor beta chains came from one sample sequenced in a study of regulatory T cells in long-lasting Graves disease. For TCR beta, libraries came from iRepertoire HTBI primers and Arm-PCR of CDR3 regions. TCRdb recomputed calls from the multiplex PCR reads with MiXCR, one row per CDR3 protein. Of 350,000 to 500,000 distinct CDR3 sequences listed, 13% to 15% were seen once; the top ten hold roughly 15%. Time point denoted: newly diagnosed GD, antithyroid drugs for less than 3 months. After RNA was extracted from PBMCs, the TCR library was made from it. The same data also went into a second study, on T cells in Graves' hyperthyroidism and ophthalmopathy.

The sequences come from peripheral blood mononuclear cells (PBMCs), collected at new diagnosis, from a patient treated with antithyroid drugs. Receptor source: a woman aged 45-65 years with Graves disease.

This clonotype was observed at least ten times. The chain is built from TRBV30 and TRBJ1-1; D uncertain. The CDR3 sequence is 13 residues long. V lost 1 base and J lost 0, with 6 bases in between. Germline lookup yields CDR1 GTSNPN and CDR2 SVGIG (reference sequence). The CDR3 sequence: CAWSGELNTEAFF. CDR3 nucleotide sequence: TGTGCCTGGAGTGGGGAATTGAACACTGAAGCTTTCTTT.

This clonotype occurred many times. The V gene is TRBV28, the J gene TRBJ2-4, with D perhaps TRBD2 (6 bases). Trimming stripped 4 bases from V and 6 bases from J, with 16 bases between. CDR3 length: 15 residues. Germline CDR1 is MDHEN and CDR2 is SYDVKM. The CDR3 loop is CASSSGLSPINIQYF. The CDR3 coding sequence is TGTGCCAGCAGTTCCGGACTATCCCCCATAAACATTCAGTACTTC.

The chain employs TRBV5-1 and TRBJ2-7; D is possibly TRBD2 (5 bases). Trimming took off 0 bases at V and 1 base at J, with 11 bases between the two ends. From germline, CDR1 is SGHRS and CDR2 YFSETQ. This CDR3 is 15 amino acids long. The CDR3 nucleotides are TGCGCCAGCAGCTTGGGGAGGCAGAATTCCTACGAGCAGTACTTC. It translates to CASSLGRQNSYEQYF.

This clonotype was observed at least ten times. The V call is TRBV12-3 or TRBV12-4, the J call TRBJ2-7, with a weak D call TRBD1 (5 bases). There are 15 residues in the CDR3. Between the trimmed V and J ends, which lost 5 bases and 1 base, there was a span of 15 bases. The CDR3 spells CASSQDSEASYEQYF. DNA of the CDR3: TGTGCCAGCAGTCAAGACAGTGAGGCATCCTACGAGCAGTACTTC.

The table lists this clonotype with many counts. This sequence joins TRBV7-2 and TRBJ1-5; D not resolved. Germline CDR1 SGHTA, CDR2 FQGNSA. The V end lost 2 bases, the J end lost 1 base, and 6 bases lay between the germline ends. The length of the CDR3 is 14 residues. The CDR3 DNA sequence: TGTGCCAGCAGCTTAAGGGAAAGCAATCAGCCCCAGCATTTT. Encoded protein: CASSLRESNQPQHF.

Concerning this clonotype: Germline and junction disagree at one end, which may indicate a read error. The V call is TRBV4-1, the J call TRBJ1-4; D might be TRBD1 (6 bases). The V gene's germline CDR1 is MGHRA and CDR2 YSYEKL. The CDR3 loop spans 15 amino acids. The CDR3: CASRPRTATNEKPFF. CDR3 nucleotides: TGCGCCAGCAGACCCCGGACAGCAACTAATGAAAAACCGTTTTTT.

This clonotype was found many times. V and J are TRBV30 and TRBJ2-1; 9 nucleotides line up with TRBD2. After removal of 8 bases from V and 0 bases from J, the junction contained 20 bases not matched to a gene. The CDR3 extends over 19 amino acids. Germline assignment: CDR1 GTSNPN and CDR2 SVGIG (reference sequence). In DNA, the CDR3 is TGTGCCCGTAGAGGGGGTCAGGGGCGTAGCGGGAGCTCCTACAATGAGCAGTTCTTC. Amino acids: CARRGGQGRSGSSYNEQFF.

Worth noting for this clonotype: A far larger clone is a single base away, which makes a read error likely. The rearrangement uses TRBV7-9 and TRBJ2-7, with TRBD1 matching 9 bases. CDR3 length: 16 residues. The V gene's germline CDR1 is SEHNR and CDR2 FQNEAQ (reference sequence). The CDR3 DNA reads as TGTGCCAGCAGCCCCACACCGGGACAGGGTGACCACGAGCAGCACTTC. The encoded protein is CASSPTPGQGDHEQHF.

This clonotype was seen a handful of times. The J gene is TRBJ2-5, the V gene TRBV5-1, with D maybe TRBD1 (7 bases). The CDR3 is made up of 16 amino acids. Per germline, CDR1 SGHRS and CDR2 YFSETQ. Trimming took 0 bases from V and 4 from J, leaving 16 bases between them. DNA of the CDR3: TGCGCCAGCAGCTTGGCAACTGGAGGGGGCTTAGAGACCCAGTACTTC. This sequence encodes CASSLATGGGLETQYF.